The rows below give T cell receptor beta chains drawn from one sample of a study of OX40 agonist ivuxolimab in advanced cancers. Some clones are missing from TCRdb's copy, which holds only in-frame ones; the method was immunoSEQ multiplex PCR. The sample has roughly 96,000 clones; 84% are singletons. This specimen consisted of CD4+ or CD8+ T cells sorted from blood, obtained in a trial of the OX40 agonist ivuxolimab. Receptors were obtained from an adult with an advanced solid tumor such as melanoma, head and neck, liver or kidney cancer. The CDR3 runs from the conserved cysteine through the conserved F or W. Fields, in order: V gene, D gene, clone size, CDR3 length, J gene, CDR3 protein, CDR3 DNA. The D gene is left open where the match is weak. Rows give clone size only sometimes, using once, few, many, or a class for an expanded clone.

TRBV18	TRBD2	-	15	TRBJ2-1	CASSAGTSGINEQFF	TGTGCCAGCTCAGCCGGGACTAGCGGGATAAATGAGCAGTTCTTC
TRBV5-8	-	-	15	TRBJ1-4	CASSFPRGLGEKLFF	TGTGCCAGCAGCTTCCCGCGGGGCTTAGGGGAAAAACTGTTTTTT
TRBV6-5	TRBD1	-	15	TRBJ2-5	CASSYSTGEQETQYF	TGTGCCAGCAGTTACTCGACAGGGGAGCAAGAGACCCAGTACTTC
TRBV6-4	-	-	13	TRBJ1-5	CASSDNGGQGQHF	TGTGCCAGCAGTGACAACGGGGGTCAGGGCCAGCATTTT
TRBV27	-	-	13	TRBJ2-7	CASSWTRKNEQYF	TGTGCCAGCAGTTGGACGAGGAAAAACGAGCAGTACTTC
TRBV19	TRBD1	-	14	TRBJ1-6	CATLGQGRQSPLHF	TGTGCCACCTTGGGACAGGGGAGGCAATCACCCCTCCACTTT
TRBV30	TRBD1	-	15	TRBJ2-3	CAWLTGGRTTDTQYF	TGTGCCTGGTTGACAGGGGGGCGAACCACAGATACGCAGTATTTT
TRBV2	TRBD1	once	18	TRBJ1-4	CASSVPGTGAETNEKLFF	TGTGCCAGCAGTGTTCCCGGGACAGGGGCCGAGACGAATGAAAAACTGTTTTTT
TRBV30	-	-	18	TRBJ2-2	CACQPQGRSFPGSGELFF	TGTGCCTGCCAGCCGCAGGGTCGTAGTTTTCCGGGGTCCGGGGAGCTGTTTTTT
TRBV7-2	TRBD1	-	15	TRBJ1-2	CASSLVWQGARGYTF	TGTGCCAGCAGCTTAGTATGGCAGGGGGCGCGTGGCTACACCTTC
TRBV5-1	-	-	13	TRBJ2-7	CASSVGTFDEQYF	TGCGCCAGCAGCGTGGGGACCTTCGACGAGCAGTACTTC
TRBV19	TRBD2	-	15	TRBJ2-1	CASTGLAGEDNEQFF	TGTGCCAGTACCGGACTAGCGGGAGAGGACAATGAGCAGTTCTTC
TRBV4-2	-	-	15	TRBJ2-7	CASSQDLAGSYEQYF	TGTGCCAGCAGCCAAGATCTGGCGGGATCCTACGAGCAGTACTTC
TRBV6-1	-	-	15	TRBJ2-3	CASFPGTTSTDTQYF	TGTGCCAGCTTTCCCGGGACAACTAGCACAGATACGCAGTATTTT
TRBV7-2	-	-	16	TRBJ2-6	CASSWAVGSGANVLTF	TGTGCCAGCAGCTGGGCGGTTGGCTCTGGGGCCAACGTCCTGACTTTC
TRBV30	-	-	16	TRBJ2-2	CAWKGEVGHYTGELFF	TGTGCCTGGAAAGGGGAGGTGGGACATTACACCGGGGAGCTGTTTTTT
TRBV7-9	-	once	11	TRBJ1-2	CASSITHGYTF	TGTGCCAGCAGCATAACCCATGGCTACACCTTC
TRBV6-5	TRBD1	-	14	TRBJ2-7	CASSYSDRGLEQYF	TGTGCCAGCAGTTACTCGGACAGGGGGCTCGAGCAGTACTTC
TRBV6-1	TRBD1	-	13	TRBJ1-1	CASSSSQGLGAFF	TGTGCCAGCAGTTCCTCACAGGGGCTGGGTGCTTTCTTT
TRBV2	-	once	15	TRBJ1-1	CASRRNTRASTEAFF	TGTGCCAGCCGACGTAACACCAGGGCGAGCACTGAAGCTTTCTTT
TRBV9	-	-	15	TRBJ2-7	CASSVGQGPSYEQYF	TGTGCCAGCAGCGTAGGTCAAGGACCCTCCTACGAGCAGTACTTC
TRBV7-2	TRBD2	-	15	TRBJ2-3	CASSLVAGGADTQYF	TGTGCCAGCAGCTTAGTAGCGGGGGGCGCGGATACGCAGTATTTT
TRBV5-6	-	-	14	TRBJ2-7	CASSGDLTGYEQYF	TGTGCCAGCAGCGGGGACTTGACGGGCTACGAGCAGTACTTC
TRBV9	TRBD1	-	14	TRBJ2-7	CASSPRDRGYEQYF	TGTGCCAGCAGCCCTCGGGACAGGGGCTACGAGCAGTACTTC
TRBV9	TRBD2	-	17	TRBJ2-1	CASSVRIGLAADNEQFF	TGTGCCAGCAGCGTAAGGATTGGGCTAGCGGCCGACAATGAGCAGTTCTTC
TRBV6-1	-	-	13	TRBJ2-1	CASSEDSLFEQFF	TGTGCCAGCAGTGAAGACTCCTTGTTCGAGCAGTTCTTC